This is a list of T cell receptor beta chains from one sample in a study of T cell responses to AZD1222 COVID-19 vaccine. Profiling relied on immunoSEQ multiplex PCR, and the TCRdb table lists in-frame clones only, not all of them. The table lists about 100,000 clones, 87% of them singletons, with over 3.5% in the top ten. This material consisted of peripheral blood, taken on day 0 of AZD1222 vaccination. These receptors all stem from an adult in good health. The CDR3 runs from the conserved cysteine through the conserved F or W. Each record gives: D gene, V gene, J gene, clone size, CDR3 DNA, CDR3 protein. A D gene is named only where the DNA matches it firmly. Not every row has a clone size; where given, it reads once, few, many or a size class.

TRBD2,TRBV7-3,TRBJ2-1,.,TGTGCCAGCAGCTTAACGGCGGGAGTATCGGGTAATGAGCAGTTCTTC,CASSLTAGVSGNEQFF
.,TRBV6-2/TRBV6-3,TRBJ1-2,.,TGTGCCAGCAGTTACTCGGACCGATACTATGGCTACACCTTC,CASSYSDRYYGYTF
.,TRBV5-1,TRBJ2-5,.,TGCGCCAGCTCCTTGGTGGGGTCCCCACAAGAGACCCAGTACTTC,CASSLVGSPQETQYF
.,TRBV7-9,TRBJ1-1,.,TGTGCCAGCAGCTTAGAGGGGCAGGGATTGGGAGTAGCTTTCTTT,CASSLEGQGLGVAFF
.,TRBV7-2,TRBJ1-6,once,TGTGCCAGCAGCTTAGGGGGCAGCCAAAATTCACCCCTCCACTTT,CASSLGGSQNSPLHF
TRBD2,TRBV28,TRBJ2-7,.,TGTGCCAGCAGCCCCCCCCGGACTAGTACGGTCTACGAGCAGTACTTC,CASSPPRTSTVYEQYF
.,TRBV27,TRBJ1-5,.,TGTGCCAGCAGTTGGCGGGAGAATCAGCCCCAGCATTTT,CASSWRENQPQHF
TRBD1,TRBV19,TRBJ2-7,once,TGTGCCAGTAGCGGACAGGGGGGGCAGTACTTC,CASSGQGGQYF
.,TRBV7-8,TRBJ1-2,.,TGTGCCAGCAGCCGAATTCAGAACAGGCGCTATGGCTACACCTTC,CASSRIQNRRYGYTF
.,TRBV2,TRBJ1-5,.,TGTGCCAGCAGTGAAGCGGGGGGTTTTGGCAATCAGCCCCAGCATTTT,CASSEAGGFGNQPQHF
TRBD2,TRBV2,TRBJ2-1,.,TGTGCCAGCAGTGAAGCGCTTCGACTAGCGGGCCACAATGAGCAGTTCTTC,CASSEALRLAGHNEQFF
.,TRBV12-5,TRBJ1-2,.,TGTGCTAGTGGTTTGGGTAGTCAGGGAGCGTATGGCTACACCTTC,CASGLGSQGAYGYTF
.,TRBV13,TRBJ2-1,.,TGTGCCAGCAGCGAAACCCAGGGAAGCTCCTACAATGAGCAGTTCTTC,CASSETQGSSYNEQFF
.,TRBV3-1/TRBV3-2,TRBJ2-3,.,TGTGCCAGCAGCCCTCCCTCCCTCGCGGGGCCCCGGGGCACAGATACGCAGTATTTT,CASSPPSLAGPRGTDTQYF
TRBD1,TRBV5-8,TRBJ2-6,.,TGTGCCAGCAGCTTGGGCCTGACAGGGACTGGGGCCAACGTCCTGACTTTC,CASSLGLTGTGANVLTF
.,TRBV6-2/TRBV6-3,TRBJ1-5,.,TGTGCCAGCAGTTACCAGACAGTGAATCAGCCCCAGCATTTT,CASSYQTVNQPQHF
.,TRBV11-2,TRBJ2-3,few,TGTGCCAGCAGCTCCCTGGAGGGATGGAGCACAGATACGCAGTATTTT,CASSSLEGWSTDTQYF
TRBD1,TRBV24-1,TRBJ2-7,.,TGTGCCACCAGTGGAAAACGGGGGACAGGGTTCAGCGAGCAGTACTTC,CATSGKRGTGFSEQYF
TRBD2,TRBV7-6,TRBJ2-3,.,TGTGCCAGCAGCCCCGTCCTAGCGGGCGGTGGTACGCAGTATTTT,CASSPVLAGGGTQYF
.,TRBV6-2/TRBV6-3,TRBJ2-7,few,TGTGCCAGCAGTTTGAGGGACGACTCTACCTACGAGCAGTACTTC,CASSLRDDSTYEQYF
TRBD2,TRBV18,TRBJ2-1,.,TGTGCCAGCTCATCACCTACCGGGACTAGACTCAACAATGAGCAGTTCTTC,CASSSPTGTRLNNEQFF
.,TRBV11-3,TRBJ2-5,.,TGTGCCAGCAGCTTTAGTCATCAAGAGACCCAGTACTTC,CASSFSHQETQYF
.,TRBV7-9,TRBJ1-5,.,TGTGCCAGCAGCTTTGGGCCCGGGGGTCATCAGCCCCAGCATTTT,CASSFGPGGHQPQHF
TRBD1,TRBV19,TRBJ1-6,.,TGTGCCAGTAGACGGGACAGAAATTCACCCCTCCACTTT,CASRRDRNSPLHF
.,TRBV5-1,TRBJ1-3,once,TGCGCCAGCAGCTCCGAACAGGGAACGGGAAACACCATATATTTT,CASSSEQGTGNTIYF
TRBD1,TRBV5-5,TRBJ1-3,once,TGTGCCAGCACGAAAGGGACAGCAGGAAACACCATATATTTT,CASTKGTAGNTIYF
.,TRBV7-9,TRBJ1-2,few,TGTGCCAGCAGCGAGGACCCCTATGGCTACACCTTC,CASSEDPYGYTF
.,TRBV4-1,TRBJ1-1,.,TGCGCCAGCAGAGATAGGCGGGGGAACACTGAAGCTTTCTTT,CASRDRRGNTEAFF
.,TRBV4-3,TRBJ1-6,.,TGCGCCAGCAGTCAAAGACCTCCCGGGGATAATTCACCCCTCCACTTT,CASSQRPPGDNSPLHF
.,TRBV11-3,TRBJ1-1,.,TGTGCCAGCAGCTTACAGGGGCGTGAAGCTTTCTTT,CASSLQGREAFF
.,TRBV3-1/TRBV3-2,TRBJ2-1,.,TGTGCCAGCAGCCAAGCGGGGATGAGCTCCTACAATGAGCAGTTCTTC,CASSQAGMSSYNEQFF
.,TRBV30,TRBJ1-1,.,TGTGCCTGGAGTGCCCTCGGGGAGGCATACACTGAAGCTTTCTTT,CAWSALGEAYTEAFF
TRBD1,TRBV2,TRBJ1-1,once,TGTGCCAGCAGGGACAGGGGGCAGGGGAACACTGAAGCTTTCTTT,CASRDRGQGNTEAFF
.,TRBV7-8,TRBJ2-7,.,TGTGCCAGCAGCTCTCCGAAGGGAACTTACGAGCAGTACTTC,CASSSPKGTYEQYF
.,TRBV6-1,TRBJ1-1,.,TGTGCCAGCAGTGAAGAGACAACTAATCGTATGAACACTGAAGCTTTCTTT,CASSEETTNRMNTEAFF
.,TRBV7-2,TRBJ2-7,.,TGTGCCAGCAGCTTTCCAGGGATGGTTATAGAGCAGTACTTC,CASSFPGMVIEQYF
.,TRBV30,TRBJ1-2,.,TGTGCCTGGAGTGAGACGGCTAACTATGGCTACACCTTC,CAWSETANYGYTF
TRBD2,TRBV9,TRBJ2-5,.,TGTGCCAGCAGCCATGGGCTAGCGGCGTACCAAGAGACCCAGTACTTC,CASSHGLAAYQETQYF
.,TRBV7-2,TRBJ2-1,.,TGTGCCAGCAGCTTAGGAGGGGGGGGGCCTTACAATGAGCAGTTCTTC,CASSLGGGGPYNEQFF
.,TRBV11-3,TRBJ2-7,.,TGTGCCAGCAGCTTAACGACAGGGAGGTGGCAGTACTTC,CASSLTTGRWQYF
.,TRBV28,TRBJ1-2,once,TGTGCCAGCAGTTTAGGCGCCAGGGGCAGGTATGGCTACACCTTC,CASSLGARGRYGYTF
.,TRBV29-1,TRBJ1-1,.,TGCAGCGTTGACCTGGGAAACACTGAAGCTTTCTTT,CSVDLGNTEAFF
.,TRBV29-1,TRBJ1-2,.,TGCAGCGGGGTGGAGGGAAACTATGGCTACACCTTC,CSGVEGNYGYTF
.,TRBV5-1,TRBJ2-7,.,TGCGCCAGCAGCGGCTCGGGGCTTTGGTACTTC,CASSGSGLWYF
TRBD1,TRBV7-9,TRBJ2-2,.,TGTGCCAGCAGCCCCCGACAGGGCTCCACCGGGGAGCTGTTTTTT,CASSPRQGSTGELFF
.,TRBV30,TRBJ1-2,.,TGTGCCTGGAGTGCGGCTTCAGCTAACTATGGCTACACCTTC,CAWSAASANYGYTF
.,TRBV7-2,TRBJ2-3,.,TGTGCCAGCAGCTTAGGGTCGGTACCAGATACGCAGTATTTT,CASSLGSVPDTQYF
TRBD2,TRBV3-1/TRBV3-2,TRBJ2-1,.,TGTGCCAGCAGCCACACCGGGACTAGCGGGAGGGCCGGGTACAATGAGCAGTTCTTC,CASSHTGTSGRAGYNEQFF